These T cell receptor beta chains were read from a single sample in a study of shared clonotypes between healthy human individuals. Data came from immunoSEQ multiplex PCR; TCRdb stores just in-frame clones and leaves some out. The sample has about 960,000 clones; around 80% are singletons. The sample comprised memory CD4+ T cells sorted from blood. The receptors stem from a man aged 18 to 29 in good health. Each CDR3 is given with its conserved first and last residue. The order of the fields is CDR3 protein, CDR3 DNA, V gene, clone size, D gene, J gene. A D gene is named only where the DNA matches it firmly. Clone size, where shown, is once, few, many, or a class for clones that have expanded.

CDR3 protein: CASNGPSSYNEQFF; CDR3 DNA: TGTGCCAGCAACGGGCCTTCCTCCTACAATGAGCAGTTCTTC; V gene: TRBV2; clone size: .; D gene: .; J gene: TRBJ2-1
CDR3 protein: CASSQPGATNEKLFF; CDR3 DNA: TGCGCCAGCAGCCAACCGGGAGCAACTAATGAAAAACTGTTTTTT; V gene: TRBV4-1; clone size: .; D gene: .; J gene: TRBJ1-4
CDR3 protein: CASSPRDRDSGNTIYF; CDR3 DNA: TGTGCCAGCTCACCACGGGACAGGGACTCTGGAAACACCATATATTTT; V gene: TRBV18; clone size: .; D gene: TRBD1; J gene: TRBJ1-3
CDR3 protein: CASSLNGRGTDTQYF; CDR3 DNA: TGTGCCAGCAGCTTGAATGGCAGGGGCACAGATACGCAGTATTTT; V gene: TRBV11-3; clone size: .; D gene: .; J gene: TRBJ2-3
CDR3 protein: CASSLASGGARNEQFF; CDR3 DNA: TGTGCCAGCAGCTTAGCTAGCGGGGGGGCTAGGAATGAGCAGTTCTTC; V gene: TRBV7-2; clone size: .; D gene: TRBD2; J gene: TRBJ2-1
CDR3 protein: CASSLSTDTAGYTF; CDR3 DNA: TGTGCCAGCAGCCTATCAACTGACACGGCTGGCTACACCTTC; V gene: TRBV7-9; clone size: .; D gene: .; J gene: TRBJ1-2
CDR3 protein: CASSVQGASEKLFF; CDR3 DNA: TGTGCCAGCAGTGTACAGGGGGCGAGTGAAAAACTGTTTTTT; V gene: TRBV6-1; clone size: once; D gene: TRBD1; J gene: TRBJ1-4
CDR3 protein: CASSNQGPHQPQHF; CDR3 DNA: TGTGCCAGTAGTAACCAGGGGCCCCATCAGCCCCAGCATTTT; V gene: TRBV19; clone size: few; D gene: .; J gene: TRBJ1-5
CDR3 protein: CSVEDRGQGKYGYTF; CDR3 DNA: TGCAGCGTTGAAGATCGGGGACAGGGGAAATATGGCTACACCTTC; V gene: TRBV29-1; clone size: once; D gene: TRBD1; J gene: TRBJ1-2
CDR3 protein: CASSLNMGSRPQHF; CDR3 DNA: TGTGCCAGCAGCTTAAACATGGGCTCGAGGCCCCAGCATTTT; V gene: TRBV7-2; clone size: .; D gene: .; J gene: TRBJ1-5
CDR3 protein: CASRGQGGNSPLHF; CDR3 DNA: TGTGCCAGCAGGGGCCAAGGGGGTAATTCACCCCTCCACTTT; V gene: TRBV11-2; clone size: .; D gene: .; J gene: TRBJ1-6
CDR3 protein: CASSQTRQETQYF; CDR3 DNA: TGTGCCAGCTCACAAACACGGCAAGAGACCCAGTACTTC; V gene: TRBV18; clone size: .; D gene: .; J gene: TRBJ2-5
CDR3 protein: CASSPPGGSTEAFF; CDR3 DNA: TGCGCCAGCAGCCCCCCGGGTGGCAGCACTGAAGCTTTCTTT; V gene: TRBV5-1; clone size: .; D gene: .; J gene: TRBJ1-1
CDR3 protein: CASSPRGGRAILSYEQYF; CDR3 DNA: TGTGCCAGCAGCCCCCGGGGCGGGAGGGCCATTCTGTCCTACGAGCAGTACTTC; V gene: TRBV27; clone size: .; D gene: TRBD2; J gene: TRBJ2-7
CDR3 protein: CASSLEGRSGNQPQHF; CDR3 DNA: TGCGCCAGCAGCTTGGAGGGACGGTCGGGTAATCAGCCCCAGCATTTT; V gene: TRBV5-1; clone size: once; D gene: .; J gene: TRBJ1-5
CDR3 protein: CASSLSEVYGYTF; CDR3 DNA: TGTGCCAGCAGCTTATCGGAAGTCTATGGCTACACCTTC; V gene: TRBV7-9; clone size: .; D gene: .; J gene: TRBJ1-2
CDR3 protein: CASRLMGQVYYEQYF; CDR3 DNA: TGTGCCAGCAGATTAATGGGACAGGTGTACTACGAGCAGTACTTC; V gene: TRBV2; clone size: once; D gene: TRBD1; J gene: TRBJ2-7
CDR3 protein: CASSPGDSPLHF; CDR3 DNA: TGTGCCAGCTCACCAGGGGATTCACCCCTCCACTTT; V gene: TRBV18; clone size: many; D gene: .; J gene: TRBJ1-6
CDR3 protein: CASSPRTQGIQYF; CDR3 DNA: TGTGCCAGCAGCCCTCGGACCCAAGGCATTCAGTACTTC; V gene: TRBV11-2; clone size: .; D gene: .; J gene: TRBJ2-4
CDR3 protein: CASSPQTTNTEAFF; CDR3 DNA: TGTGCCAGCTCACCGCAGACAACGAACACTGAAGCTTTCTTT; V gene: TRBV18; clone size: once; D gene: .; J gene: TRBJ1-1
CDR3 protein: CSSEQFTDTQYF; CDR3 DNA: TGCAGCTCCGAGCAGTTCACAGATACGCAGTATTTT; V gene: TRBV29-1; clone size: .; D gene: .; J gene: TRBJ2-3
CDR3 protein: CASSLEGSRAFF; CDR3 DNA: TGTGCCAGCAGCTTAGAGGGCAGCAGAGCTTTCTTT; V gene: TRBV7-9; clone size: .; D gene: .; J gene: TRBJ1-1
CDR3 protein: CSVEGNEQFF; CDR3 DNA: TGCAGCGTCGAGGGGAATGAGCAGTTCTTC; V gene: TRBV29-1; clone size: .; D gene: .; J gene: TRBJ2-1
CDR3 protein: CASTSGQGGLAGYNEQFF; CDR3 DNA: TGTGCCAGCACCTCCGGACAGGGGGGACTAGCGGGATACAATGAGCAGTTCTTC; V gene: TRBV27; clone size: once; D gene: TRBD2; J gene: TRBJ2-1
CDR3 protein: CASSTEQGGNYGYTF; CDR3 DNA: TGTGCCAGCAGTACCGAACAGGGGGGAAACTATGGCTACACCTTC; V gene: TRBV27; clone size: .; D gene: TRBD1; J gene: TRBJ1-2
CDR3 protein: CASSLGQGWTDTQYF; CDR3 DNA: TGTGCCAGCAGCTTAGGACAGGGCTGGACAGATACGCAGTATTTT; V gene: TRBV7-2; clone size: once; D gene: TRBD1; J gene: TRBJ2-3
CDR3 protein: CASRREGASSSYNEQFF; CDR3 DNA: TGTGCCAGCAGGAGGGAAGGGGCCTCGAGCTCCTACAATGAGCAGTTCTTC; V gene: TRBV2; clone size: .; D gene: .; J gene: TRBJ2-1
CDR3 protein: CASSLGGQNTEAFF; CDR3 DNA: TGCGCCAGCAGCTTGGGAGGACAAAACACTGAAGCTTTCTTT; V gene: TRBV5-1; clone size: .; D gene: .; J gene: TRBJ1-1
CDR3 protein: CAISPGRDTGELFF; CDR3 DNA: TGTGCCATCTCCCCTGGGCGGGACACCGGGGAGCTGTTTTTT; V gene: TRBV10-3; clone size: .; D gene: .; J gene: TRBJ2-2